This T cell receptor beta chain was identified in a study of blood T cell repertoires in COVID-19. This clone is a singleton in its sample. V shed 7 bases, J shed 0 bases, and the junction held 17 bases outside the gene matches. The CDR3 covers 20 residues. Germline loops: CDR1 SGHRS, CDR2 YFSETQ. Sequencing was performed with immunoSEQ multiplex PCR; in TCRdb, only in-frame clones are kept and a portion is missing. The profile shows around 130,000 clones, around four fifths of them singletons. V gene TRBV5-1 combines with J gene TRBJ1-6, with 9 bases that match TRBD1. This TCR was sampled from a woman aged 50 to 60 with acute COVID-19. Sequencing was done on a sample of PBMCs or T cells enriched from blood (not recorded which). The CDR3 sequence: CASPLLHRGRPFSYNSPLHF. The CDR3 DNA follows: TGCGCCAGCCCTCTTTTACACAGGGGGCGACCCTTCTCCTATAATTCACCCCTCCACTTT.